Sequencing of this T cell receptor beta chain was carried out in a study of cytomegalovirus exposure and HLA in healthy donors. Study outcomes and limitations: Certain indistinguishable V segments, among them TRBV6-2 and TRBV6-3, were excluded.

The study ran its PCR with 60 Vbeta and 13 Jbeta primers. The assay was immunoSEQ multiplex PCR, and TCRdb's table has in-frame clones only and misses some. The sample lists more than 150,000 clones, 82% seen once, with 1.5% to 1.7% in the top ten. Concerning this clone: Antigen: not known.

CDR1 is PRHDT, CDR2 FYEKMQ, per germline (reference sequence). The CDR3 contains 15 residues. Trimming cost V 5 bases and J 9 bases; bases outside gene matches: 9. Sequenced sample: PBMCs. The receptor comes from a man in his forties in good health and CMV-seronegative. This chain joins TRBV13 and TRBJ2-2; TRBD2 aligns across 10 bases. CDR3 sequence: CASSPERGGRRELFF. The CDR3 DNA reads TGTGCCAGCAGCCCAGAGCGGGGGGGCCGCAGGGAGCTGTTTTTT.